The entry below gives a single TCR beta chain sequence along with its context. The sample belongs to a study of sequential checkpoint blockade in melanoma. Across the whole study: Randomization was 1:1 between first-line nivolumab→ipilimumab and ipilimumab→nivolumab.

Indicated treatment: randomized to nivolumab then ipilimumab (arm A) or the reverse (arm B). Sorted cells were live CD3+CD8+, lacking CD19 and CD56, from PBMCs. Clones were sequenced by immunoSEQ multiplex PCR, and TCRdb holds only the in-frame ones, with some missing. The sample has 20,000 or so clones, more than 70% seen once. The TCR comes from a human donor with melanoma. The sample consisted of CD8+ T cells sorted from blood (inferred from file names), taken from a patient given nivolumab and ipilimumab in sequence.

The CDR3 DNA reads TGTGCCAGCAGCGTAGATCCAGGGGGCAATCAGCCCCAGCATTTT. It codes for CASSVDPGGNQPQHF. The rearrangement links TRBV9 to TRBJ1-5; the D gene is possibly TRBD1 (6 bases). The CDR3 spans 15 residues. Germline V gene data show CDR1 as SGDLS and CDR2 as YYNGEE. V was shortened by 0 bases and J by 2 bases, with 9 bases between the two germline ends.